This record concerns one T cell receptor beta chain sequence. Its antigen is currently not known. For each CD8+ T cell subset, flow sorting was done in triplicate, and under 350,000 cells per subset went directly into RLT lysis buffer. To keep memory contaminants out, a stringent definition of naive CD8+ T cells was applied: CD45RO-CCR7+CD27+CD95-. Peripheral blood mononuclear cells were isolated from buffy coats by standard density gradient centrifugation. Naive CXCR3-negative and CXCR3-positive CD8+ T cells were flow-sorted using a FACSAria III. An RNeasy Mini Kit was used to extract total RNA from the sorted cells. CDR1 and CDR2 were assigned from the germline V gene as MDHEN and SYDVKM. The CDR3, cysteine through phenylalanine, is 14 amino acids long. Only the protein is on record. The entry originates in a study of CXCR3-negative and CXCR3-positive naive CD8 T cells (dated by TCRdb to about 2019). Study-level background: In total, roughly 140 million TRB reads were obtained, which works out to roughly 1.5 +/- 0.3 million reads per library. The diversity and physicochemical repertoire analyses included about a dozen donors pooled from two independent experiments. The TRBV-TRBJ cluster analysis covered naive subsets from about five donors and memory cells from 3 donors.

The sample was run on a NextSeq 550. The Human TCR Profiling Kit (MiLaboratory) was used to prepare UMI-labeled 5' RACE TRB cDNA libraries. cDNA synthesis used the entire amount of extracted RNA, and PCR amplification then used the entire amount of cDNA produced. The libraries were made side by side, with each library going through the same number of PCR cycles. In the source study's methods: MIGEC and MiXCR extracted about 50,000 +/- 10,000 unique UMI-labeled TRB cDNA molecules per library, requiring at least two reads per UMI. Each library averaged around 40,000 +/- 10,000 functional in-frame TRB CDR3 nucleotide clonotypes without stop codons. After downsampling to 5000 UMI-labeled TRB molecules per sample, diversity metrics, including normalized Shannon-Wiener and Chao1, were computed in VDJtools. For the central five CDR3 residues, VDJtools calculated physicochemical properties weighted by clonotype size, namely interaction energy, strength, volume and Kidera factor 4. After the reads were reprocessed by TCRdb, one entry was made per CDR3 protein sequence, with no DNA. The V and J calls and clone size are TCRdb's, not the authors'. The sample table gives about 86,000 distinct CDR3 sequences. The top ten constitute 0.82% of the sample.

The full study reports these points: Both naive subsets had comparably high repertoire diversity, while memory CD8+ T cells had much lower repertoire diversity. Because CXCR3 expression was partially decreased after cryopreservation, freshly isolated PBMCs were used for most assays. TRB CDR3s from CXCR3-positive naive cells showed higher hydrophobicity (lower Kidera factor 4), lower energy, and higher strength and volume indices than CXCR3-negative naive cells. Because surface CD5, which is linked to self-reactivity in mice, was comparable between the naive subsets, TCR interaction strength was also inferred from the physicochemical properties of TRB CDR3s. Within the same donor, TRBV-TRBJ usage looked similar between naive CXCR3-negative and CXCR3-positive cells, but memory cells had distinct patterns.

The receptor was isolated from a human donor in good health. Some clones in this sample may be carry-over from other donors' samples. The chain employs TRBV28 and TRBJ1-1. The specimen was naive CXCR3+ CD8+ T cells from blood. The cell subset or site label, read with the paper, signifies: CD45RO-CCR7+CD27+CD95- naive CD8+ T cells expressing CXCR3 (TNR3+). The CDR3 region has the sequence CASSLQVGVTEAFF.